Following are 32 T cell receptor beta chains from one sample sequenced in a study of breast tumors, draining lymph nodes, adjacent tissues. TCRdb reprocessed the multiplex PCR reads with MiXCR, giving one entry per CDR3 protein. The sample contains 10,000 or so distinct CDR3 sequences, under 50% of which appear only once. Sequences were obtained from tumor-adjacent breast tissue. These receptors all come from a female donor with breast cancer. Some clones in this sample may be carry-over from other donors' samples.

V gene TRBV9 combines with J gene TRBJ2-7; 9 bases match TRBD2. The CDR3 totals 14 residues. Germline V lookup: CDR1 SGDLS, CDR2 YYNGEE. V gave up 3 bases and J gave up 4 bases; unmatched junction bases: 5. The CDR3 is CASSDSGRKYEQYF. CDR3 nucleotide sequence: TGTGCCAGCAGCGACAGCGGGAGGAAATACGAGCAGTACTTC.

This clonotype has at least ten counts. CDR3 in amino acids: CASSYGPGQQGDEQFF. Written as DNA, the CDR3 is TGTGCCAGCAGTTATGGTCCGGGACAGCAGGGGGATGAGCAGTTCTTC. The chain employs TRBV6-2 or TRBV6-3 and TRBJ2-1; 7 positions agree with TRBD1. The V gene's germline CDR1 is MNHEY and CDR2 SVGEGT. The CDR3 contains 16 residues. V gave up 3 bases and J gave up 8 bases; unmatched junction bases: 13.

This clonotype was picked up many times. This chain uses TRBV3-1 with TRBJ2-1, with 11 bases fitting TRBD2. The length of the CDR3 is 17 residues. Germline assignment: CDR1 LGHDT and CDR2 YNNKEL (reference sequence). Losses at the gene ends were 3 bases for V and 1 base for J; bases not matched to a gene: 5. For the CDR3, the DNA is TGTGCCAGCAGCCATGCCAGACTAGCGGGGTCCTACAATGAGCAGTTCTTC. Translation gives CASSHARLAGSYNEQFF.

The V and J genes are TRBV30 and TRBJ1-2, with a possible D match to TRBD1 (6 bases). Germline CDR1 GTSNPN, CDR2 SVGIG (reference sequence). This CDR3 has 11 amino acids. V shed 2 bases and J shed 8 bases, with 9 bases lying between them. CDR3 in DNA: TGTGCCTGGAGTCCCGGGGGCGGCTACACCTTC. Amino acid sequence: CAWSPGGGYTF. Variable domain in full (rest from reference TRBV30 and TRBJ1-2): SQTIHQWPATLVQPVGSPLSLECTVEGTSNPNLYWYRQAAGRGLQLLFYSVGIGQISSEVPQNLSASRPQDRQFILSSKKLLLSDSGFYLCAWSPGGGYTFGSGTRLTVV.

The chain recombines TRBV10-3 with TRBJ1-2; no definite D call. Per the germline V gene, CDR1 is ENHRY and CDR2 is SYGVKD. CDR3 length: 13 amino acids. V shed 0 bases and J shed 5 bases, with 7 bases lying between them. The CDR3 DNA sequence: TGTGCCATCAGTGAGTCGGAGTCTTATGGCTACACCTTC. This encodes CAISESESYGYTF.

The chain carries TRBV11-3 and TRBJ2-7, with 9 bases aligning to TRBD1. V gave up 3 bases and J gave up 5 bases; unmatched junction bases: 5. Looked up from germline, CDR1 is SGHNT and CDR2 is YENEEA. This CDR3 has 14 residues. The CDR3 DNA follows: TGTGCCAGCAGCTTCCGGGACAGGGCCAACGAGCAGTACTTC. This encodes CASSFRDRANEQYF.

This clonotype was counted many times. CDR3 protein: CAISETSGRSETQYF. For the CDR3, the DNA is TGTGCCATCAGTGAGACTAGCGGGAGGTCGGAGACCCAGTACTTC. This rearrangement joins TRBV10-3 to TRBJ2-5; 12 bases fit TRBD2. The CDR3 covers 15 residues. Germline loops: CDR1 ENHRY, CDR2 SYGVKD. After removal of 2 bases from V and 5 bases from J, the junction contained 3 bases not matched to a gene.

With respect to this clonotype: A junction boundary mismatches the germline segment, possibly from a read error. This chain joins TRBV20-1 and TRBJ2-1, with D perhaps given as TRBD1 or TRBD2 (5 bases each). CDR3 length equals 14 residues. The germline CDR1 and CDR2 sequences are DFQATT and SNEGSKA (reference sequence). The CDR3 sequence: CSARAGTSDNEQFF. CDR3 nucleotide sequence: TGCAGTGCTAGAGCCGGGACCTCCGACAATGAGCAGTTCTTC.

As concerns this clonotype: A much larger clone differs from this one at a single base, so this may be a read error. The chain combines TRBV30 with TRBJ1-4, with D unclear. There are 14 residues in the CDR3. The germline V gene encodes CDR1 GTSNPN and CDR2 SVGIG (reference sequence). This CDR3 is CAWSVPASGERLFF. Here the CDR3 DNA reads TGTGCCTGGAGTGTACCCGCGTCGGGTGAAAGACTGTTTTTT. Full variable domain (outside the CDR3, taken from reference TRBV30 and TRBJ1-4): SQTIHQWPATLVQPVGSPLSLECTVEGTSNPNLYWYRQAAGRGLQLLFYSVGIGQISSEVPQNLSASRPQDRQFILSSKKLLLSDSGFYLCAWSVPASGERLFFGSGTQLSVL.

By share, this clonotype counts as medium-sized (0.01 to 0.1%). The chain carries TRBV7-2 and TRBJ2-1, with unresolved D. CDR3 length: 16 residues. Germline V CDR1 and CDR2: SGHTA, FQGNSA. The germline V and J ends were trimmed by 4 bases and 7 bases, with 20 bases remaining between them. CDR3 coding DNA: TGTGCCAGCAGCTCCAGCCCAGCAGGACGAGCGAATGAGCAGTTCTTC. Amino acid sequence: CASSSSPAGRANEQFF.

The DNA for the CDR3 is TGTGCCAGCAGTGAAGGCACAGATACGCAGTATTTT. Translated, it gives CASSEGTDTQYF. The chain employs TRBV2 and TRBJ2-3, with D hard to call. V shed 1 base and J shed 1 base, with 0 bases lying between them. CDR1 SNHLY and CDR2 FYNNEI come from the germline V gene. The CDR3 is made up of 12 amino acids.

This chain joins TRBV6-5 and TRBJ1-6, with 8 bases fitting TRBD1. With V trimmed by 2 bases and J by 5 bases, 2 bases remained unmatched. Germline V gives CDR1 MNHEY, CDR2 SVGAGI. This CDR3 has 15 amino acids. CDR3 bases: TGTGCCAGCAGTTACACGACAGGGGATAATTCACCCCTCCACTTT. It codes for CASSYTTGDNSPLHF.

This clonotype was counted ten times or more. This sequence joins TRBV28 and TRBJ1-2; 7 nucleotides line up with TRBD1. Germline CDR1 MDHEN, CDR2 SYDVKM. The ends lost 4 bases at V and 13 bases at J; junction bases unmatched: 6. The CDR3 is made up of 11 amino acids. The CDR3 sequence: CASSSTGVGTF. DNA of the CDR3: TGTGCCAGCAGTTCCACAGGGGTAGGCACCTTC.

The chain has TRBV28 and TRBJ1-6; D is unresolved. The CDR3 has 14 amino acids. Germline V gene sequence: CDR1 MDHEN, CDR2 SYDVKM. Trimming removed 3 bases from V and 10 bases from J, with 13 bases in between. The CDR3 nucleotides read TGTGCCAGCAGTTTGAACAGAAAGTGGTCACCCCTCCACTTT. Its protein product is CASSLNRKWSPLHF.

This clonotype came up once. One end of the junction varies from germline; a read error may be responsible. The chain has TRBV9 and TRBJ2-2, with TRBD2 as a possible D gene (5 bases). Germline values: CDR1 SGDLS, CDR2 YYNGEE. This CDR3 has 13 amino acids. The DNA of the CDR3 is TGCGCCAGCAGAGGGAGCTTTACCGGGGAGCTGTTTTTT. This encodes CASRGSFTGELFF.

This clonotype was seen many times. The chain links TRBV12-3 or TRBV12-4 to TRBJ1-5; the D gene is possibly TRBD1 (5 bases). With 5 bases removed from V and 3 bases from J, the gap between germline ends came to 8 bases. The CDR3 runs to 13 residues. The CDR3 protein is CASSTGYNQPQHF. Here the CDR3 DNA reads TGTGCCAGCAGTACAGGTTACAATCAGCCCCAGCATTTT.

In its sample, this clonotype was seen many times. The chain employs TRBV6-1 and TRBJ1-5, with D perhaps matching TRBD1 (6 bases). Trimming pared 6 bases from V and 1 base from J, leaving 13 bases between. There are 15 residues in the CDR3. The germline gives CDR1 MNHNS, CDR2 SASEGT. For the CDR3, the DNA is TGTGCCAGCAGGTTACAGGGATACAGCAATCAGCCCCAGCATTTT. Amino acids: CASRLQGYSNQPQHF.

This clonotype was counted between two and nine times. J is TRBJ1-1 and V is TRBV2; no clear D gene. This CDR3 has 13 amino acids. The germline V and J ends were trimmed by 2 bases and 4 bases, with 8 bases remaining between them. Germline V CDR1 and CDR2: SNHLY, FYNNEI. CDR3 sequence (DNA): TGTGCCAGCAGTGAACTCGAGGGCACTGAAGCTTTCTTT. As protein: CASSELEGTEAFF.

Many counts were recorded for this clonotype. The CDR3 spells CASRDNNQETQYF. CDR3 sequence (DNA): TGTGCCAGCAGAGACAACAACCAAGAGACCCAGTACTTC. This chain connects TRBV6-2 or TRBV6-3 to TRBJ2-5; D call uncertain. Trimming stripped 6 bases from V and 0 bases from J, with 8 bases between. The CDR3 runs to 13 residues. The V gene's germline CDR1 is MNHEY and CDR2 SVGEGT.

By sample fraction, this clonotype is medium-sized. V usage is TRBV2 and J usage is TRBJ1-4; TRBD1 agrees at 9 bases. Per the germline V gene, CDR1 is SNHLY and CDR2 is FYNNEI. CDR3 length: 15 amino acids. V trimming: 1 base; J trimming: 7 bases; junction bases outside the gene matches: 4. The CDR3 spells CASSEEGTGTEKLFF. CDR3 DNA: TGTGCCAGCAGTGAAGAGGGGACAGGGACTGAAAAACTGTTTTTT.

V gene TRBV19 combines with J gene TRBJ2-7; 10 nucleotides match TRBD1. Germline V lookup: CDR1 LNHDA, CDR2 SQIVND (reference sequence). J gave up 4 bases and V 3 bases, and 9 bases lay outside the gene matches. The CDR3 consists of 16 residues. The CDR3 nucleotides are TGTGCCAGTAGTATGGGTGTCGGGACAGGGGAATACGAGCAGTACTTC. It yields the protein CASSMGVGTGEYEQYF.

The chain carries TRBV4-1 and TRBJ2-1; TRBD2 is a possible D gene (6 bases). The ends were cut back, 3 bases at V and 6 bases at J, with 21 bases in the middle. Looked up from germline, CDR1 is MGHRA and CDR2 is YSYEKL. This CDR3 is built from 17 residues. CDR3 in amino acids: CASSHATWGERSNEQFF. CDR3 sequence (DNA): TGCGCCAGCAGCCATGCCACATGGGGGGAGAGGAGCAATGAGCAGTTCTTC.

The chain combines TRBV14 with TRBJ2-1, with D unresolved. Germline lookup yields CDR1 SGHDN and CDR2 FVKESK. V was shortened by 4 bases and J by 8 bases, with 12 bases between the two germline ends. CDR3 length: 13 amino acids. The CDR3 DNA is TGTGCCAGCAGCCCCCGGTGGTGGGATGAGCAGTTCTTC. Protein sequence: CASSPRWWDEQFF.

This clonotype turned up a few times. The CDR3 ends on some other residue instead of the conserved phenylalanine or tryptophan, so this is likely a read error. The V call is TRBV5-4, the J call TRBJ2-3, with a weak D call TRBD2 (7 bases). This CDR3 has 14 amino acids. Per the germline V gene, CDR1 is SGHNT and CDR2 is YYREEE (reference sequence). V was shortened by 5 bases and J by 6 bases, with 16 bases between the two germline ends. The CDR3 protein is CASSTGGGGDTQYC. DNA of the CDR3: TGTGCCAGCAGTACTGGGGGGGGCGGCGATACGCAGTATTGT.

By share, this clonotype counts as medium-sized. The V and J genes are TRBV5-1 and TRBJ2-7; no definite D call. This CDR3 spans 12 amino acids. Germline CDR1 SGHRS, CDR2 YFSETQ. V was cut by 4 bases and J by 3 bases, with 8 bases left in between. CDR3 DNA: TGCGCCAGCAGCCCGGTGGGCTACGAGCAGTACTTC. Translated: CASSPVGYEQYF.

There are many counts of this clonotype. This chain joins TRBV6-1 and TRBJ2-3, with D possibly matching TRBD2 (6 bases). CDR1 and CDR2 from the germline V gene are MNHNS and SASEGT. The length of the CDR3 is 14 residues. V was trimmed by 6 bases and J by 5 bases, leaving 15 bases between them. The CDR3 nucleotides read TGTGCCAGCAGGTGGGCGGGGATGGGAGATACGCAGTATTTT. This gives the protein CASRWAGMGDTQYF.

This clonotype rates as medium-sized (0.01 to 0.1%). This chain joins TRBV7-9 and TRBJ2-7, with 9 nucleotides matching TRBD2. Germline-derived CDR1 and CDR2 are SEHNR and FQNEAQ (reference sequence). Losses at the gene ends were 2 bases for V and 4 bases for J; bases not matched to a gene: 15. The CDR3 has 18 residues. The CDR3 coding sequence is TGTGCCAGCAGCTTATGGGGGGCGGGAGGGGAATCAAGTTACGAGCAGTACTTC. This translates into CASSLWGAGGESSYEQYF.

In this sample, this clonotype turned up many times. The chain carries TRBV7-3 and TRBJ2-1; D remains unclear. The ends were cut back, 3 bases at V and 5 bases at J, with 11 bases in the middle. The CDR3 extends over 14 amino acids. The germline CDR1 and CDR2 sequences are SGHTA and FQGTGA. The CDR3: CASSFSSWDNEQFF. CDR3 bases: TGTGCCAGCAGCTTTTCTAGTTGGGACAATGAGCAGTTCTTC.

This clonotype is large (0.1 to 1%) within its sample. V usage is TRBV6-5 and J usage is TRBJ2-7, with TRBD1 as a possible D gene (6 bases). Germline CDR1 and CDR2: MNHEY and SVGAGI. CDR3 length: 13 amino acids. The V and J ends lost 4 bases and 5 bases respectively, with 12 bases between them. The CDR3 DNA reads as TGTGCCAGCAGTTTTAGGGGGATCCACGAGCAGTACTTC. Amino acids: CASSFRGIHEQYF.

This clonotype was recorded at least ten times. V usage is TRBV6-1 and J usage is TRBJ2-1, with 10 positions matching TRBD1. Germline-derived CDR1 and CDR2 are MNHNS and SASEGT. The junction had 11 bases not matched to a gene; V was cut back by 6 bases and J by 3 bases. The CDR3 length is 17 residues. Here the CDR3 reads CASRVRDRGSGYNEQFF. CDR3 DNA: TGTGCCAGCAGGGTAAGGGACAGGGGAAGCGGCTACAATGAGCAGTTCTTC.

The chain has TRBV20-1 and TRBJ2-1; D is unclear. Germline V gene data show CDR1 as DFQATT and CDR2 as SNEGSKA (reference sequence). The V and J ends lost 6 bases and 5 bases respectively, with 14 bases between them. CDR3 length: 13 residues. The CDR3 coding sequence is TGCAGTGCCAAGAGGTTTGGGAACAATGAGCAGTTCTTC. This encodes CSAKRFGNNEQFF.

This chain links TRBV9 with TRBJ2-5; 13 bases are shared with TRBD2. J was trimmed by 5 bases and V by 3 bases; bases with no gene match: 10. The CDR3 is 17 residues long. The germline CDR1 and CDR2 sequences are SGDLS and YYNGEE. The CDR3 spells CASSGSLAGGGLETQYF. DNA of the CDR3: TGTGCCAGCAGCGGATCACTAGCGGGAGGGGGCCTGGAGACCCAGTACTTC.